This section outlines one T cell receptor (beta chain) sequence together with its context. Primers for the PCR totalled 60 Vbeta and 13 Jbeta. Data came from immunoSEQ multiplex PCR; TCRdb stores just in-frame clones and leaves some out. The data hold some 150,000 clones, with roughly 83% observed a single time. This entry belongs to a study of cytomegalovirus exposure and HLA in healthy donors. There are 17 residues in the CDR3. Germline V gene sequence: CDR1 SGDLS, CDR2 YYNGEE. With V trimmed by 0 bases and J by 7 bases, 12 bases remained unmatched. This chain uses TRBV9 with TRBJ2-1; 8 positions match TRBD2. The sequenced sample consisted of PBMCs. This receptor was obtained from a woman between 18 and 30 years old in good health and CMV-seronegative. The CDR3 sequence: CASSVVRSGARRNEQFF. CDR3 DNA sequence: TGTGCCAGCAGCGTAGTTCGTAGCGGGGCTCGACGGAATGAGCAGTTCTTC.